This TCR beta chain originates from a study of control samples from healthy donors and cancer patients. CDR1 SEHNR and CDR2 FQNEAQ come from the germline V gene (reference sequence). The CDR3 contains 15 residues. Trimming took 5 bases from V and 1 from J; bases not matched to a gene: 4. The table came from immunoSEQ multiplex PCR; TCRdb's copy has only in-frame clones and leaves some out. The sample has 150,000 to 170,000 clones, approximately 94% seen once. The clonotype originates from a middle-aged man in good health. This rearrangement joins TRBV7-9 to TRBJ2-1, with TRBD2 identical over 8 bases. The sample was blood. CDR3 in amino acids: CASSPAGGSYNEQFF. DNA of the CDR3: TGTGCCAGCAGCCCCGCGGGGGGTTCCTACAATGAGCAGTTCTTC.